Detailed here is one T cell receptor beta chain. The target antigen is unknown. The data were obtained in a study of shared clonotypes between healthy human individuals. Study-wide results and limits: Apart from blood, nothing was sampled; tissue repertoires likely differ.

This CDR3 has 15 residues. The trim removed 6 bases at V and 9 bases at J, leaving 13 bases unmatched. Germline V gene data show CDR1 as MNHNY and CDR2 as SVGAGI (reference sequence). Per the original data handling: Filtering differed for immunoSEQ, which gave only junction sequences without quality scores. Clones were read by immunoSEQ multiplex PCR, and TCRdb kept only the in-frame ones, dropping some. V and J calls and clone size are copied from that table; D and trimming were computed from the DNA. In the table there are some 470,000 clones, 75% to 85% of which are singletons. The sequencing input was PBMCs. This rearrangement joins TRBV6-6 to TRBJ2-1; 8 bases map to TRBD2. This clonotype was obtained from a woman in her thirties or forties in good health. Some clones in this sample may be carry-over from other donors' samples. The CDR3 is CASSQEVAGLSEQFF. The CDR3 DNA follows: TGTGCCAGCAGCCAGGAGGTAGCGGGATTATCTGAGCAGTTCTTC.